This T cell receptor beta chain came from a study of Graves' ophthalmopathy and Graves' hyperthyroidism. Study as a whole: Peripheral blood sampling preceded any treatment and occurred at initial diagnosis.

Amplification of TCR beta CDR3 regions used RNA transcripts. In the first round, RT-PCR was carried out with HTBI primers, and a multiplex PCR formed the second round. MiXCR, applied by TCRdb to the multiplex PCR reads, yields one record per CDR3 protein. Of 600,000 to 650,000 distinct CDR3 sequences in the sample, 22% were seen once. Notes on the study in general: Most thyroid clonotypes expanded beyond 0.001 frequency were also found in blood. A model built from 13 signatures distinguished ophthalmopathy from stable hyperthyroidism with 85% to 90% sensitivity and about 77% specificity.

Trimming took off 1 base at V and 3 bases at J, with 12 bases between the two ends. This CDR3 is 14 amino acids long. Germline-derived CDR1 and CDR2 are DFQATT and SNEGSKA (reference sequence). This clonotype showed up just a few times. Its antigen is unknown. Ineligible for inclusion were patients with other autoimmune diseases, uncontrolled infections, pregnancy or lactation. The chain combines TRBV20-1 with TRBJ2-5, with D possibly being TRBD1 or TRBD2 (5 bases each). The sample was peripheral blood. This TCR was recovered from a woman aged 18-35 years with stable Graves' hyperthyroidism. Some clones in this sample may be carry-over from other donors' samples. The CDR3, as DNA: TGCAGTGCTAGAGCCGGGACCGGAGAAGAGACCCAGTACTTC. As protein: CSARAGTGEETQYF.